These 18 T cell receptor beta chains were all obtained from the same sample, sequenced in a study of OX40 agonist ivuxolimab in advanced cancers. Repertoires were generated with immunoSEQ multiplex PCR, while TCRdb's copy carries only in-frame clones and drops some. The profile shows over 80,000 clones, just over 90% of them singletons. The sample in question was CD4+ or CD8+ T cells sorted from blood, obtained in a trial of the OX40 agonist ivuxolimab. These receptors were taken from an adult with an advanced solid tumor such as melanoma, head and neck, liver or kidney cancer.

The V gene is TRBV30, the J gene TRBJ1-2, with no clear D. V was pared by 1 base and J by 4 bases, with 7 bases between. CDR1 is GTSNPN, CDR2 SVGIG, per germline (reference sequence). The CDR3 runs 12 residues. The CDR3 DNA follows: TGTGCCTGGAGTGGGAGGGCCTATGGCTACACCTTC. It encodes CAWSGRAYGYTF.

In the case of this clone: The same CDR3 can be traced to other DNA sequences in this sample. V and J are TRBV7-2 and TRBJ1-1; D not certain. The CDR3 length is 13 residues. V was cut by 4 bases and J by 5 bases, with 11 bases left in between. Germline V CDR1 and CDR2: SGHTA, FQGNSA. The CDR3 here is CASSSYRGTEAFF. The CDR3 DNA is TGTGCCAGCAGCTCCTACCGCGGGACTGAAGCTTTCTTT.

This clone turned up a few times. The V call is TRBV6-1, the J call TRBJ2-7; perhaps TRBD2 as D (7 bases). V was cut by 4 bases and J by 3 bases, with 10 bases left in between. CDR3 length: 13 residues. Germline V CDR1 and CDR2: MNHNS, SASEGT. CDR3: CASSVGGGYEQYF. The CDR3 DNA reads as TGTGCCAGCAGTGTAGGGGGGGGCTACGAGCAGTACTTC.

The V call is TRBV6-5, the J call TRBJ2-7; 15 nucleotides line up with TRBD2. Trimming took 0 bases from V and 9 from J; bases not matched to a gene: 6. Per germline, CDR1 MNHEY and CDR2 SVGAGI. There are 16 residues in the CDR3. Here the CDR3 reads CASSYSPGLAGGGQYF. Here the CDR3 DNA reads TGTGCCAGCAGTTACTCCCCGGGACTAGCGGGAGGTGGGCAGTACTTC.

This clone was seen just once. This chain joins TRBV30 and TRBJ2-3; D may be TRBD1 (6 bases). From germline, CDR1 is GTSNPN and CDR2 SVGIG (reference sequence). Trimming removed 2 bases at V and 1 base at J, with 10 bases between. This CDR3 contains 14 residues. As DNA, the CDR3 is TGTGCCTGGAGTAGAAAGGGGGGCACAGATACGCAGTATTTT. This gives the protein CAWSRKGGTDTQYF.

The rearrangement joins TRBV19 to TRBJ1-1; D perhaps matches TRBD1 (5 bases). CDR3 length: 15 residues. CDR1 is LNHDA, CDR2 SQIVND, per germline (reference sequence). Trimming cost V 6 bases and J 5 bases, with 19 bases left between them. The CDR3 bases are TGTGCCAGTAGCAAAAGCGACAGTCCGGGGACTGAAGCTTTCTTT. The encoded protein is CASSKSDSPGTEAFF.

The genes are TRBV7-8 and TRBJ2-1; no clear D. Per germline, CDR1 SGHVS and CDR2 FQNEAQ. V was cut by 3 bases and J by 13 bases, with 22 bases left in between. This CDR3 region has 15 residues. The CDR3, as DNA: TGTGCCAGCAGCTTTTCCAGGCTCTCGTCCGGGCCTCAGTTCTTC. Protein product: CASSFSRLSSGPQFF.

This clone has only one observation. The rearrangement uses TRBV6-5 and TRBJ2-6; D perhaps matches TRBD1 (6 bases). Per the germline V gene, CDR1 is MNHEY and CDR2 is SVGAGI. There are 12 residues in the CDR3. Trimming took 4 bases from V and 11 from J, leaving 9 bases between them. The CDR3 DNA is TGTGCCAGCAGTTTGCAGGGGTACGTCCTGACTTTC. As protein: CASSLQGYVLTF.

The chain uses TRBV11-3 and TRBJ1-1, with a possible D match to TRBD1 (5 bases). Trimming took off 5 bases at V and 5 bases at J, with 18 bases between the two ends. The germline CDR1 and CDR2 sequences are SGHNT and YENEEA. The CDR3 loop spans 15 amino acids. CDR3 sequence reads: CASSQGAGIGTEAFF. The CDR3 DNA sequence: TGTGCCAGCAGCCAAGGGGCCGGAATTGGGACTGAAGCTTTCTTT.

The rearrangement uses TRBV6-1 and TRBJ1-4; tentatively, D is TRBD1 (5 bases). The V gene's germline CDR1 is MNHNS and CDR2 SASEGT. V was clipped by 1 base and J by 6 bases, with 12 bases between them. This CDR3 has 15 residues. The CDR3 loop is CASSEESGWYEKLFF. In nucleotides, the CDR3 is TGTGCCAGCAGTGAAGAATCAGGGTGGTATGAAAAACTGTTTTTT.

V and J are TRBV7-7 and TRBJ2-1; 7 bases align to TRBD1. Germline V gene lookup returns CDR1 SSHAT and CDR2 FNYEAQ (reference sequence). J lost 7 bases, V lost 8 bases, and 17 bases had no gene match. The CDR3 loop spans 16 amino acids. The CDR3 DNA reads as TGTGCCAGCCAACGACTCCGGGACAGTGGTATTAATGAGCAGTTCTTC. Residues: CASQRLRDSGINEQFF. Full variable domain (rest looked up from reference TRBV7-7 and TRBJ2-1): GAGVSQSPRYKVTKRGQDVTLRCDPISSHATLYWYQQALGQGPEFLTYFNYEAQPDKSGLPSDRFSAERPEGSISTLTIQRTEQRDSAMYRCASQRLRDSGINEQFFGPGTRLTVL.

J is TRBJ1-4 and V is TRBV18; 7 positions match TRBD1. The CDR3 extends over 17 amino acids. The trim removed 0 bases at V and 7 bases at J, leaving 11 bases unmatched. Germline V CDR1 and CDR2: KGHSH, LQKENI. CDR3: CASSPPTPDRAVEKLFF. CDR3 bases: TGTGCCAGCTCACCACCAACCCCCGACAGGGCGGTTGAAAAACTGTTTTTT.

This clone appeared once. The chain uses TRBV19 and TRBJ2-5, with D possibly being TRBD1 (6 bases). The CDR3 is 13 residues long. CDR1 LNHDA and CDR2 SQIVND come from the germline V gene (reference sequence). Trimming took 7 bases from V and 5 from J, leaving 14 bases between them. The CDR3 is CASTAQRGETQYF. DNA for the CDR3: TGTGCCAGTACAGCACAGAGGGGGGAGACCCAGTACTTC.

This clone occurred once. Since the CDR3 does not end with the conserved phenylalanine or tryptophan, this likely comes from a read error. No DNA is shown, since the ends of the CDR3 on it are uncertain; the CDR3 is the one TCRdb lists. The V call is TRBV28, the J call TRBJ2-3; the table's D call TRBD2 went unverified against the DNA. The CDR3 is 12 amino acids long, termini counted. Germline loops: CDR1 MDHEN, CDR2 SYDVKM. CDR3 loop: CASSSGRLAGDV.

The chain uses TRBV6-1 and TRBJ1-5, with TRBD1 matching 10 bases. The length of the CDR3 is 18 residues. J was trimmed by 2 bases and V by 2 bases; bases with no gene match: 9. The germline gives CDR1 MNHNS, CDR2 SASEGT. Here the CDR3 reads CASSEYPGQGIGNQPQHF. CDR3 DNA sequence: TGTGCCAGCAGTGAATACCCGGGACAGGGGATTGGCAATCAGCCCCAGCATTTT.

The V gene is TRBV19, the J gene TRBJ2-3; D remains unclear. The CDR3 is made up of 17 amino acids. CDR1 and CDR2 (germline): LNHDA, SQIVND (reference sequence). Trimming cost V 0 bases and J 0 bases, with 13 bases left between them. CDR3 DNA sequence: TGTGCCAGTAGTATAGACAAGAGTGGCGCTAGCACAGATACGCAGTATTTT. Translated, it gives CASSIDKSGASTDTQYF.

The chain employs TRBV7-2 and TRBJ1-2, with 9 bases aligning to TRBD1. The CDR3 totals 16 residues. Germline V gene data show CDR1 as SGHTA and CDR2 as FQGNSA. V was clipped by 4 bases and J by 4 bases; unmatched bases: 10. The CDR3 is CASSSSTGGDFYGYTF. The CDR3 DNA reads TGTGCCAGCAGCTCTTCGACAGGGGGGGATTTCTATGGCTACACCTTC.

The chain couples TRBV5-8 to TRBJ2-7; 10 positions agree with TRBD1. The junction had 10 bases not matched to a gene; V was cut back by 4 bases and J by 12 bases. Germline-derived CDR1 and CDR2 are SGHTS and YDEGEE. CDR3 length equals 13 residues. CDR3: CASSNRRTGGRYF. In DNA form, the CDR3 reads TGTGCCAGCAGCAACCGACGGACAGGGGGTCGGTACTTC. Drawing the rest from reference TRBV5-8 and TRBJ2-7, the complete variable domain is EAGVTQSPTHLIKTRGQQATLRCSPISGHTSVYWYQQALGLGLQFLLWYDEGEERNRGNFPPRFSGRQFPNYSSELNVNALELEDSALYLCASSNRRTGGRYFGPGTRLTVT.